The TCR beta chain under discussion was sequenced for a study of T cells in Graves' hyperthyroidism and ophthalmopathy. RNA transcripts gave rise to amplified TCR beta CDR3 regions. The HTBI set primed first-round TCR CDR3 RT-PCR. One entry per CDR3 protein results from TCRdb running MiXCR on the multiplex PCR reads. Of about 180,000 distinct CDR3 sequences listed, around 15% are singletons. This clonotype was recorded only once. Its specificity is not known. CDR3 length: 18 amino acids. Trimming removed 5 bases from V and 3 bases from J; junction bases left unmatched: 15. The study, taken as a whole, reports: The blood repertoire included most of the expanded thyroid clonotypes above 0.001. It was a median around 6 months before onset that the model predicted ophthalmopathy.

Researchers defined stable Graves' hyperthyroidism as no ophthalmopathy progression within 18 months. Newly diagnosed hyperthyroidism, duration under 2 months, in patients aged 18 to 65. Sequences were obtained from blood. The receptor comes from a woman aged 45 to 65 with Graves' hyperthyroidism. The chain is built from TRBV12-3 or TRBV12-4 and TRBJ2-7, with 11 bases matching TRBD2. CDR3 DNA: TGTGCCAGCAGTCCTCCCAGGGGTTCAACTAGCGGGAGCTACGAGCAGTACTTC. Amino acid sequence: CASSPPRGSTSGSYEQYF.